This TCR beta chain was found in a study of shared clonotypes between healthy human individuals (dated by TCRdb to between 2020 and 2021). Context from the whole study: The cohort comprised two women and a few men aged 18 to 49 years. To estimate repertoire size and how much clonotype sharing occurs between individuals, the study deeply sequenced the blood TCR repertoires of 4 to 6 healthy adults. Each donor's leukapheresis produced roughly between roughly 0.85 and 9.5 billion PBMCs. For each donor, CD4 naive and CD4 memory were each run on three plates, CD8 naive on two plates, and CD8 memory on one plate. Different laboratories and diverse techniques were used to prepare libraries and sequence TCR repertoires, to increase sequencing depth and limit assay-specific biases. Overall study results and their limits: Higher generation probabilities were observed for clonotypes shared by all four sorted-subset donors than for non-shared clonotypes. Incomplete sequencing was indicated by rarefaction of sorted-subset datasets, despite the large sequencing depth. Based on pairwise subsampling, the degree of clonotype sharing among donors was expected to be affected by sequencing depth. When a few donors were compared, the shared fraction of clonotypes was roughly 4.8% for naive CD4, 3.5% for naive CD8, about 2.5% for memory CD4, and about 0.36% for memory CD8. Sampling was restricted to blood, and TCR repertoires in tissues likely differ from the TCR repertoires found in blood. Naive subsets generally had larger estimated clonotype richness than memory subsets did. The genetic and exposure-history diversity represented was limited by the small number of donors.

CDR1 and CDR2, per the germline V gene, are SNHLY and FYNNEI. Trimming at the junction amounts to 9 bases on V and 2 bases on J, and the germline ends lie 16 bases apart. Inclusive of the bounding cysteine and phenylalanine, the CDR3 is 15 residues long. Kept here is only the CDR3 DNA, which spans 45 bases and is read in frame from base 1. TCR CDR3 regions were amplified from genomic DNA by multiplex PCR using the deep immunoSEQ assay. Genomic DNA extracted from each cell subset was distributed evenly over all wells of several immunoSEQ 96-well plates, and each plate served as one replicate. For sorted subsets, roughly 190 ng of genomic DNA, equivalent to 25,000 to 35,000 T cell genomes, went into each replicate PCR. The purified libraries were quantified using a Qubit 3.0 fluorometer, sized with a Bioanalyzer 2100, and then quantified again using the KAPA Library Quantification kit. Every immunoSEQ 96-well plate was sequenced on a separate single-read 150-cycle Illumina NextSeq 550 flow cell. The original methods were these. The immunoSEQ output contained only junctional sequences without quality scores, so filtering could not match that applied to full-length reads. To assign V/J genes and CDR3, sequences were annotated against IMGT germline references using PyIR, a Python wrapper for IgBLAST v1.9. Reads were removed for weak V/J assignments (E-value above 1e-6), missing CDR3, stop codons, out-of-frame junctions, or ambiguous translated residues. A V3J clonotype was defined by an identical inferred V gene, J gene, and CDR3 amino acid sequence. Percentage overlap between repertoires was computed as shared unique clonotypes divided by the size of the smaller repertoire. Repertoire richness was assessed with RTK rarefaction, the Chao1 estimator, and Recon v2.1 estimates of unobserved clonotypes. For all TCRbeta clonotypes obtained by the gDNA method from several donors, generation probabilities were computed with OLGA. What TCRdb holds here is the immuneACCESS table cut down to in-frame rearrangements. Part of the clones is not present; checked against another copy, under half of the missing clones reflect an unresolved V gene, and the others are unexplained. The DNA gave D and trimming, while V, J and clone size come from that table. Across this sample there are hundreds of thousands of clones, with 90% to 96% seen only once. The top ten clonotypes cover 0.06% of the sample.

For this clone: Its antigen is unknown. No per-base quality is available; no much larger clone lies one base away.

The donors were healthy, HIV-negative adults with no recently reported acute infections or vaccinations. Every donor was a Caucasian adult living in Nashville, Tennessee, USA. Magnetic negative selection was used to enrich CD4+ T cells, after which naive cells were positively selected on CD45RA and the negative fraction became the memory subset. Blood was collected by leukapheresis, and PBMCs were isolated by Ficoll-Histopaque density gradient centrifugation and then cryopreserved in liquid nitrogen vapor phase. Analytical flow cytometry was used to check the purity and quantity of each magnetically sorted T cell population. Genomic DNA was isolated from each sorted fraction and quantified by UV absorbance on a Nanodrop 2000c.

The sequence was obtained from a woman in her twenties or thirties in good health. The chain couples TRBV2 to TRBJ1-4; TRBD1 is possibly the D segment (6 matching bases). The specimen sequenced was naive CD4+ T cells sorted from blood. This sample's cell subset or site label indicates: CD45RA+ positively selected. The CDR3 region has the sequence CASGAGGPTNEKLFF. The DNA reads TGTGCCAGTGGGGCGGGGGGCCCGACTAATGAAAAACTGTTTTTT. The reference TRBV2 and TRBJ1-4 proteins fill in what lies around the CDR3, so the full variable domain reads EPEVTQTPSHQVTQMGQEVILRCVPISNHLYFYWYRQILGQKVEFLVSFYNNEISEKSEIFDDQFSVERPDGSNFTLKIRSTKLEDSAMYFCASGAGGPTNEKLFFGSGTQLSVL.